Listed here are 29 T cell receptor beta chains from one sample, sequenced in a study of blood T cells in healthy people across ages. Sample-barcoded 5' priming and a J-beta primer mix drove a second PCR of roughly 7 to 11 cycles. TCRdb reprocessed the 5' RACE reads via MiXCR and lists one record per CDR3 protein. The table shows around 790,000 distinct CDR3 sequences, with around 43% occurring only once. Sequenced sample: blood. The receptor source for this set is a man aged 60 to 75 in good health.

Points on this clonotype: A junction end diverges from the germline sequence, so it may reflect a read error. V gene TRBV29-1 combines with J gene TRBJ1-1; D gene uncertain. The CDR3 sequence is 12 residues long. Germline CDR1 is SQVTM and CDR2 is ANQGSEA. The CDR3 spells CSAENGITEAFF. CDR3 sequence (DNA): TGCAGCGCTGAAAACGGAATCACTGAAGCTTTCTTT.

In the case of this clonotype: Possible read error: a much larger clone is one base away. CDR3 bases: TGTGCCAGCGGTTTACCAACCCCTCCGTTCCACGAGCAGTACTTC. This codes for CASGLPTPPFHEQYF. The chain is built from TRBV28 and TRBJ2-4, with unresolved D. The DNA matches TRBJ2-7 better at its end, which makes the J call doubtful. There are 15 residues in the CDR3. CDR1 and CDR2 from the germline V gene are MDHEN and SYDVKM.

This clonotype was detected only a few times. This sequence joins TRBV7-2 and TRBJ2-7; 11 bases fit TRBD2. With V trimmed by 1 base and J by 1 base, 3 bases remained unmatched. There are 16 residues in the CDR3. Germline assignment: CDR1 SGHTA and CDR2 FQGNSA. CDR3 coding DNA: TGTGCCAGCAGCTTAGTGTCTAGCGGGGGGTCCTACGAGCAGTACTTC. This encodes CASSLVSSGGSYEQYF.

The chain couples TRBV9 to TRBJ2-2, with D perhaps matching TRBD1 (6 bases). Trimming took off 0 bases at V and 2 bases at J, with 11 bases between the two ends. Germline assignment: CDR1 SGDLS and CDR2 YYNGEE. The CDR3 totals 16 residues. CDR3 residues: CASSVEPGANTGELFF. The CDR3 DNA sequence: TGTGCCAGCAGCGTAGAGCCAGGGGCTAACACCGGGGAGCTGTTTTTT.

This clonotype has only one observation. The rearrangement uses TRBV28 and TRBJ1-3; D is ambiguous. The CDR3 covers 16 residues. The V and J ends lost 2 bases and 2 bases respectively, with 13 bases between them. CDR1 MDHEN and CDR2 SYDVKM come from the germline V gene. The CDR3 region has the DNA TGTGCCAGCAGTTTAAACGGGCCTGTGACTGGAAACACCATATATTTT. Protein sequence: CASSLNGPVTGNTIYF.

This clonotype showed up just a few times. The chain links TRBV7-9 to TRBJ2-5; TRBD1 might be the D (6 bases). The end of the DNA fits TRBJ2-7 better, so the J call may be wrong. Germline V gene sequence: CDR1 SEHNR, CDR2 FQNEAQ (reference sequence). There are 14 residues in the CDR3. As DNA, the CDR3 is TGTGCCAGCACCCTAGCAGGGGCGTCCCACGAGCAGTACTTC. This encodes CASTLAGASHEQYF.

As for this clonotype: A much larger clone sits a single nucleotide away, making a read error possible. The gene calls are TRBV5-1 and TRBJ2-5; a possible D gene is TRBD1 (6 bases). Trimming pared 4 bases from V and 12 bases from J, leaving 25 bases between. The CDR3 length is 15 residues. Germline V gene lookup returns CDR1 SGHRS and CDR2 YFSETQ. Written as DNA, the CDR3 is TGCGCCAGCAGCCTGGGGGCTGGTGGACATCCTCTGAAGTACTTC. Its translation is CASSLGAGGHPLKYF.

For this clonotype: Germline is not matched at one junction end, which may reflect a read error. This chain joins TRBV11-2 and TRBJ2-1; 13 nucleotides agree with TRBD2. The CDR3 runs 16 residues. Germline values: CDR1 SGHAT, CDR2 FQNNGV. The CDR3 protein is CTSSLTSGGIYNEQFF. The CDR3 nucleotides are TGTACCAGCAGCTTGACTAGCGGGGGGATCTACAATGAGCAGTTCTTC.

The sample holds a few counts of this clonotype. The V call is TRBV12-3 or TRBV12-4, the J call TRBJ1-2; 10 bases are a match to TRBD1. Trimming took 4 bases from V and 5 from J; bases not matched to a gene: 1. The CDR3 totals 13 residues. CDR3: CASSWDRGYGYTF. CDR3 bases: TGTGCCAGCAGTTGGGACAGGGGATATGGCTACACCTTC.

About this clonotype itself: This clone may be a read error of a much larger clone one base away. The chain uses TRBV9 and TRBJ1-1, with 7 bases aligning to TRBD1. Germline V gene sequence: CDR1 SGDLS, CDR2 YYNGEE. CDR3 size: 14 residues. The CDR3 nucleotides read TGTGCCAGCAGCGTGGGACAGCTGAACGCTGAAGCTTTCTTT. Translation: CASSVGQLNAEAFF. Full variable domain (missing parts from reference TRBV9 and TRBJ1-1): DSGVTQTPKHLITATGQRVTLRCSPRSGDLSVYWYQQSLDQGLQFLIQYYNGEERAKGNILERFSAQQFPDLHSELNLSSLELGDSALYFCASSVGQLNAEAFFGQGTRLTVV.

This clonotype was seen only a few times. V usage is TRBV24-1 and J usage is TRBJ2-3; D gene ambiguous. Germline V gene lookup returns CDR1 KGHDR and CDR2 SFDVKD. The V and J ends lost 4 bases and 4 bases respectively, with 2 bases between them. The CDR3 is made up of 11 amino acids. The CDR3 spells CATSESDTQYF. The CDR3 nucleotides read TGTGCCACCAGTGAATCAGATACGCAGTATTTT.

The CDR3 nucleotides read TGTGCCAGCAGTCACCACACCACCAGTGGCCCCTTCAACGTCCTGACTTTC. Translation gives CASSHHTTSGPFNVLTF. This chain joins TRBV6-5 and TRBJ2-6; D is undetermined. Germline V CDR1 and CDR2: MNHEY, SVGAGI. Trimming shortened V by 5 bases and J by 9 bases, and 23 bases separated the two germline ends. The CDR3 loop spans 17 amino acids.

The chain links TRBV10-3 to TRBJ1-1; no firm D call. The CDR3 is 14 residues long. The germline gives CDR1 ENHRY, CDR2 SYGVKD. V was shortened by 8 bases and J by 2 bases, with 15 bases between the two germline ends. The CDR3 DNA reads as TGTGCCATCCCAGCCGAAGGCCCTAACACTGAAGCTTTCTTT. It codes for CAIPAEGPNTEAFF.

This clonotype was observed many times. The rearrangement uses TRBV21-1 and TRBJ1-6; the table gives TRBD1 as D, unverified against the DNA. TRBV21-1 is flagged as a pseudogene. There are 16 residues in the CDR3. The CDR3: CASSKAPAPDNSPLHF. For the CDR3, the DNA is TGTGCCAGCAGCAAAGCTCCCGCCCCGGATAATTCACCCCTCCACTTT.

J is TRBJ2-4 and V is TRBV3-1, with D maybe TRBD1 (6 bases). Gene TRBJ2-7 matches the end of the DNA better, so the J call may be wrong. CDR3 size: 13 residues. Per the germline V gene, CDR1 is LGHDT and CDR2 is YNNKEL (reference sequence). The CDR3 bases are TGTGCCAGCAGCCAGTGGACAGCCTACGAGCAGTACTTC. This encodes CASSQWTAYEQYF.

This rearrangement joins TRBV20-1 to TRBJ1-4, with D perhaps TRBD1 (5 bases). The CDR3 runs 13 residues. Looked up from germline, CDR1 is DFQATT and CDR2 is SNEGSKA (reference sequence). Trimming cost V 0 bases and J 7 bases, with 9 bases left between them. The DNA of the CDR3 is TGCAGTGCTAGAGATCCAGGGAGTGAAAAACTGTTTTTT. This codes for CSARDPGSEKLFF.

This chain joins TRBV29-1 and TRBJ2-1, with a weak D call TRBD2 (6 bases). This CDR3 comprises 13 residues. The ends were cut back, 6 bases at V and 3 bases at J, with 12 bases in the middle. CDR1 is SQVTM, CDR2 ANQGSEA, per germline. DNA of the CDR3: TGCAGCGTCCCGATAGCGGACTACAATGAGCAGTTCTTC. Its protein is CSVPIADYNEQFF.

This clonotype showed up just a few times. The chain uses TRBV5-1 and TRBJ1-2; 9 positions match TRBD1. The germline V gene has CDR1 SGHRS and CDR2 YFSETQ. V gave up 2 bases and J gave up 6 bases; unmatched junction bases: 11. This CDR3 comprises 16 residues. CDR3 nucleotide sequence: TGCGCCAGCAGCTTACTTCCGGGACAGGGAAGTGATGGCTACACCTTC. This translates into CASSLLPGQGSDGYTF. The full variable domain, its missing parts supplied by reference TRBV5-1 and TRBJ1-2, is KAGVTQTPRYLIKTRGQQVTLSCSPISGHRSVSWYQQTPGQGLQFLFEYFSETQRNKGNFPGRFSGRQFSNSRSEMNVSTLELGDSALYLCASSLLPGQGSDGYTFGSGTRLTVV.

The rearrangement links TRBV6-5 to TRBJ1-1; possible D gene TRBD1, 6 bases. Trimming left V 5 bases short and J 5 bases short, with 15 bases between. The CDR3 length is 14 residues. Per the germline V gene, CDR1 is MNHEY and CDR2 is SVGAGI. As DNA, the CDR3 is TGTGCCAGCAGTCCGGACAGTTTTAGTACTGAAGCTTTCTTT. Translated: CASSPDSFSTEAFF.

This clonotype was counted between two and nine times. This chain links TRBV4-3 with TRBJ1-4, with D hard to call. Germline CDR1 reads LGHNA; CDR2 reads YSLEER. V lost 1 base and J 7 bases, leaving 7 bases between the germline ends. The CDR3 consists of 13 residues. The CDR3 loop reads CASSQGLVEKLFF. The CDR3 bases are TGCGCCAGCAGCCAAGGCTTAGTTGAAAAACTGTTTTTT.

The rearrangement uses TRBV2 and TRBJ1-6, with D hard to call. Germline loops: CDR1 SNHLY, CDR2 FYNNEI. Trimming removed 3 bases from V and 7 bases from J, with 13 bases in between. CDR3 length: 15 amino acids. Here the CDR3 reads CASSDERTVNSPLHF. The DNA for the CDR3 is TGTGCCAGCAGTGACGAGAGGACGGTGAATTCACCCCTCCACTTT.

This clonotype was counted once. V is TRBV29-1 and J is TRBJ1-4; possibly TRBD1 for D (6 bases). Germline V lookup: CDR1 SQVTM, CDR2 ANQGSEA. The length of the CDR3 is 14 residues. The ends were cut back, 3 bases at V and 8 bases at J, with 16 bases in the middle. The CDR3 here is CSVEEGGAVEKLFF. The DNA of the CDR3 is TGCAGCGTTGAGGAGGGGGGGGCTGTAGAAAAACTGTTTTTT.

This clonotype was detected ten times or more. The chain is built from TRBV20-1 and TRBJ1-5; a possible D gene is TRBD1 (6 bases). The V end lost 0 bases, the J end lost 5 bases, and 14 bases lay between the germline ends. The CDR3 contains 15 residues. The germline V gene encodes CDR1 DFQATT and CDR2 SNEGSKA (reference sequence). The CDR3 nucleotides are TGCAGTGCTAGAGAGACAGGCAGGCAATATCAGCCCCAGCATTTT. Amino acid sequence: CSARETGRQYQPQHF.

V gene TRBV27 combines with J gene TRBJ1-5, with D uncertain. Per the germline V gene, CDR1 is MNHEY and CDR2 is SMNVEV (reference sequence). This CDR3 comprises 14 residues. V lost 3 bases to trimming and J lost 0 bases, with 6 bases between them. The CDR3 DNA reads TGTGCCAGCAGTTTCATGGGTAGCAATCAGCCCCAGCATTTT. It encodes CASSFMGSNQPQHF.

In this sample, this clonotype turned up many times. The CDR3 here is CASSVGRGDEQYF. CDR3 sequence (DNA): TGTGCCAGCAGCGTAGGCAGAGGCGACGAGCAGTACTTC. V usage is TRBV9 and J usage is TRBJ2-7; D is ambiguous. The CDR3 contains 13 residues. CDR1 is SGDLS, CDR2 YYNGEE, per germline. Deletions cut 0 bases from V and 5 bases from J, with 9 bases between.

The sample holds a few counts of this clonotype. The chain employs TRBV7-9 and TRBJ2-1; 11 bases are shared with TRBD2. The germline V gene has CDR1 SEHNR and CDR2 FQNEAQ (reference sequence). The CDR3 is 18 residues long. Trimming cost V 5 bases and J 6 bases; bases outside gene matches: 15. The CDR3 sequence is CASSLPLSLAGGRNEQFF. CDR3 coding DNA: TGTGCCAGCAGCCTCCCTCTTTCCCTAGCGGGGGGACGCAATGAGCAGTTCTTC.

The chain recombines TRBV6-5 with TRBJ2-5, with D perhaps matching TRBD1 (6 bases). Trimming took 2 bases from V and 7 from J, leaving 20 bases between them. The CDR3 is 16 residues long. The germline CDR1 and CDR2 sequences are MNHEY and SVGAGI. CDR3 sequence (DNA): TGTGCCAGCAGTTACGGGGGCGCGAAGCAAAGAGGGACCCAGTACTTC. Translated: CASSYGGAKQRGTQYF.

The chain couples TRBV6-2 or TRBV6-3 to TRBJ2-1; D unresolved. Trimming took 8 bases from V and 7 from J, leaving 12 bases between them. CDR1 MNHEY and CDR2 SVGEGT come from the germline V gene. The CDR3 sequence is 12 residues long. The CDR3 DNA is TGTGCCAGCTCCCCCAGTCAGAATGAGCAGTTCTTC. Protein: CASSPSQNEQFF.

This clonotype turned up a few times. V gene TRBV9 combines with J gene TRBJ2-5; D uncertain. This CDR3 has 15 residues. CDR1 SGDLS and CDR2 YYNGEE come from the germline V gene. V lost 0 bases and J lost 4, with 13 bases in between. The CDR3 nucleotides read TGTGCCAGCAGCGTAGGGGTAGCTTCGGGAGAGACCCAGTACTTC. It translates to CASSVGVASGETQYF.